This TCR beta chain is from a study of CD8 T cells in ankylosing spondylitis. Findings and limits, study-wide: What seemed typical of ankylosing spondylitis blood was a TCR beta motif built from several highly homologous variants.

TCRdb called the 5' RACE reads again in MiXCR, with one record for every CDR3 protein. This repertoire shows roughly 670,000 distinct CDR3 sequences, around 17% found once; its top ten account for about 20%. This clonotype was observed a few times. Its antigen is unknown. The sequencing input was blood, either unsorted or a sorted T cell fraction (not recorded which). The TCR comes from a male donor with ankylosing spondylitis.

CDR3 sequence (DNA): TGTGCCAGCAGTACGGGGCGGGGGGCGTACAATGAGCAGTTCTTC. It codes for CASSTGRGAYNEQFF. The chain combines TRBV6-1 with TRBJ2-1; 8 bases align to TRBD2. The CDR3 contains 15 residues. Looked up from germline, CDR1 is MNHNS and CDR2 is SASEGT. After removal of 5 bases from V and 4 bases from J, the junction contained 7 bases not matched to a gene.